The next 13 T cell receptor beta chains were all read from a single sample in a study of patients and donors after allogeneic stem cell transplantation. TCRdb reprocessed the RT-PCR reads with MiXCR, giving one entry per CDR3 protein. The sample comprises fewer than 2,000 distinct CDR3 sequences, more than 15% of which are singletons, and 55% to 60% rests with the top ten. Sequencing was performed on blood, either unsorted or a sorted T cell fraction (not recorded which). The receptors shown here come from a human donor who was either an allogeneic HSCT recipient or a stem cell or donor lymphocyte infusion donor (not recorded which). It is not recorded whose cells these are; they may come from a transplant donor.

By its share, this clonotype is medium-sized. CDR3 protein: CASSVCCGHGTEAFF. The CDR3 DNA follows: TGTGCCAGCAGTGTCTGTTGTGGTCATGGCACTGAAGCTTTCTTT. V is TRBV12-3 or TRBV12-4 and J is TRBJ1-1; D not resolved. Trimming left V 5 bases short and J 4 bases short, with 17 bases between. The CDR3 runs 15 residues.

This clonotype appeared a few times. V and J are TRBV28 and TRBJ2-2; D may be TRBD1 (6 bases). The V end was cut by 6 bases, the J end by 0 bases, with 11 bases between. The CDR3 is 15 residues long. Germline V gene data show CDR1 as MDHEN and CDR2 as SYDVKM. Here the CDR3 reads CASRPWTANTGELFF. The CDR3 nucleotides are TGTGCCAGCAGGCCCTGGACAGCGAACACCGGGGAGCTGTTTTTT.

The chain joins TRBV18 to TRBJ2-5; D possibly corresponds to TRBD2 (6 bases). The CDR3 runs 15 residues. CDR1 KGHSH and CDR2 LQKENI come from the germline V gene. V was clipped by 3 bases and J by 2 bases, with 13 bases between them. CDR3 residues: CASSPPGLGQETQYF. In DNA form, the CDR3 reads TGTGCCAGCTCACCTCCGGGACTGGGGCAAGAGACCCAGTACTTC.

The chain couples TRBV28 to TRBJ2-1; weak D call: TRBD2 (6 bases). The CDR3 spans 15 residues. In germline, CDR1 is MDHEN, CDR2 SYDVKM. The V and J ends lost 3 bases and 7 bases respectively, with 16 bases between them. The CDR3 nucleotides read TGTGCCAGCAGTTTTCTAGCGATAGGTACAAATGAGCAGTTCTTC. This codes for CASSFLAIGTNEQFF.

By frequency in the sample, this clonotype is medium-sized (0.01 to 0.1%). The CDR3: CASSLRPDTQYF. CDR3 bases: TGTGCCAGCAGCTTAAGGCCAGATACGCAGTATTTT. The chain combines TRBV7-8 with TRBJ2-3; D ambiguous. V lost 2 bases and J lost 4, with 4 bases in between. Germline lookup yields CDR1 SGHVS and CDR2 FQNEAQ. The CDR3 runs to 12 residues.

Sample share makes this clonotype medium-sized. V gene TRBV3-1 combines with J gene TRBJ1-5; TRBD1 agrees at 9 bases. CDR3 length equals 14 residues. The junction had 3 bases not matched to a gene; V was cut back by 4 bases and J by 5 bases. The germline gives CDR1 LGHDT, CDR2 YNNKEL (reference sequence). The CDR3 bases are TGTGCCAGCAGCCCGGGACAGGGAGATCAGCCCCAGCATTTT. This gives the protein CASSPGQGDQPQHF.

The chain is built from TRBV30 and TRBJ2-1; no firm D call. Germline-derived CDR1 and CDR2 are GTSNPN and SVGIG (reference sequence). The CDR3 runs 12 residues. Trimming pared 0 bases from V and 6 bases from J, leaving 6 bases between. CDR3 nucleotide sequence: TGTGCCTGGAGTGTACGCAGCAATGAGCAGTTCTTC. The encoded protein is CAWSVRSNEQFF.

This clonotype showed up many times. The gene calls are TRBV6-2 or TRBV6-3 and TRBJ2-7; D not certain. The ends were cut back, 4 bases at V and 4 bases at J, with 17 bases in the middle. Germline V gene data show CDR1 as MNHEY and CDR2 as SVGEGT. The CDR3 is made up of 15 amino acids. Here the CDR3 reads CASSWAAVLEYEQYF. The CDR3 bases are TGTGCCAGCAGTTGGGCGGCGGTTCTAGAGTACGAGCAGTACTTC.

The chain links TRBV6-5 to TRBJ1-2; weak D call: TRBD1 (5 bases). The ends were cut back, 9 bases at V and 6 bases at J, with 20 bases in the middle. The CDR3 sequence is 14 residues long. Germline V lookup: CDR1 MNHEY, CDR2 SVGAGI. The DNA for the CDR3 is TGTGCCAGTTTGCCCTCGGACTCAGGGCATGGCTACACCTTC. Protein sequence: CASLPSDSGHGYTF.

This chain uses TRBV20-1 with TRBJ2-7, with 8 bases that match TRBD2. This CDR3 comprises 15 residues. The germline gives CDR1 DFQATT, CDR2 SNEGSKA (reference sequence). V gave up 4 bases and J gave up 6 bases; unmatched junction bases: 14. Here the CDR3 reads CSAKPSGRGPTEQYF. The CDR3 bases are TGCAGTGCTAAACCGAGCGGGAGAGGCCCCACCGAGCAGTACTTC.

The chain couples TRBV7-3 to TRBJ2-1, with 10 bases identical to TRBD2. V lost 11 bases and J lost 6; bases outside the gene matches: 7. The CDR3 runs to 13 residues. Germline V gives CDR1 SGHTA, CDR2 FQGTGA. CDR3 nucleotides: TGTGCCGGCACGCCTAGCGGGGGCAATGAGCAGTTCTTC. It codes for CAGTPSGGNEQFF.

This clonotype has ten or more counts. The chain's CDR3 is CASSFLGVSYNEQFF. CDR3 bases: TGTGCCAGCAGCTTCCTAGGAGTATCGTACAATGAGCAGTTCTTC. The chain joins TRBV7-9 to TRBJ2-1; D gene uncertain. The V end was cut by 3 bases, the J end by 4 bases, with 13 bases between. The germline V gene encodes CDR1 SEHNR and CDR2 FQNEAQ (reference sequence). CDR3 length: 15 residues.

This clonotype is deemed medium-sized. This rearrangement joins TRBV12-3 or TRBV12-4 to TRBJ1-3; no clear D gene. This CDR3 spans 13 amino acids. Trimming stripped 6 bases from V and 0 bases from J, with 6 bases between. CDR3 in amino acids: CASSPLSGNTIYF. The CDR3 region has the DNA TGTGCCAGCAGCCCCCTCTCTGGAAACACCATATATTTT.